The rows below give T cell receptor beta chains drawn from one sample of a study of blood T cell repertoires in COVID-19. Data came from immunoSEQ multiplex PCR; TCRdb stores just in-frame clones and leaves some out. The data contain approximately 260,000 clones, about 85% of them singletons. The sequencing sample was made of peripheral blood. The receptor set was obtained from a man aged 55 to 69 who had recovered from COVID-19. Both conserved end residues are trimmed from each CDR3. The D gene is left open where the match is weak. Where a row states a size, it is once, few, many or the class of an expanded clone; other rows omit it.

clone_size: few; d_call: NA; v_call: TRBV7-9; cdr3_aa: ASSLGGARQPQH
clone_size: NA; d_call: NA; v_call: TRBV5-6; cdr3_aa: ASSLAGGGAYNEQF
clone_size: NA; d_call: TRBD1; v_call: TRBV12-5; cdr3_aa: ASGLTPTGLQH
clone_size: NA; d_call: TRBD1; v_call: TRBV11-2; cdr3_aa: ASSFRDRGPWMRYEQY
clone_size: NA; d_call: NA; v_call: TRBV6-1; cdr3_aa: ASSEAIRVYSPLH
clone_size: NA; d_call: NA; v_call: TRBV30; cdr3_aa: AWSVGYGYT
clone_size: few; d_call: NA; v_call: TRBV4-1; cdr3_aa: ASSQDVQLMNTEAF
clone_size: NA; d_call: TRBD1; v_call: TRBV5-6; cdr3_aa: ASSLPDRVSKNIQY
clone_size: NA; d_call: NA; v_call: TRBV5-4; cdr3_aa: ASSLALVGELF
clone_size: few; d_call: NA; v_call: TRBV1; cdr3_aa: TSSQGPGGESTDSNQPQH
clone_size: NA; d_call: NA; v_call: TRBV5-8; cdr3_aa: ASPYPAVTSTDTQY
clone_size: NA; d_call: TRBD1; v_call: TRBV6-1; cdr3_aa: ASSDAGAGDRVQF
clone_size: NA; d_call: NA; v_call: TRBV2; cdr3_aa: ASSEGRFQPQH
clone_size: NA; d_call: TRBD2; v_call: TRBV3-1/TRBV3-2; cdr3_aa: ASSQDPLLAGGLSSYNEQF
clone_size: NA; d_call: NA; v_call: TRBV19; cdr3_aa: ASSIDRLAGRNQPQH
clone_size: NA; d_call: NA; v_call: TRBV2; cdr3_aa: ASSESTGRGYEQY
clone_size: NA; d_call: TRBD1; v_call: TRBV19; cdr3_aa: ASSMGRGLMNTEAF
clone_size: NA; d_call: NA; v_call: TRBV25-1; cdr3_aa: ASTERMYNEQF
clone_size: once; d_call: NA; v_call: TRBV29-1; cdr3_aa: SVETGKAYEQY
clone_size: NA; d_call: NA; v_call: TRBV7-2; cdr3_aa: ASSLGLSGSSGNTIY
clone_size: NA; d_call: NA; v_call: TRBV23-1; cdr3_aa: ASSQSGGRNGELF
clone_size: NA; d_call: TRBD2; v_call: TRBV5-1; cdr3_aa: ASSLSISSGASSYNEQF
clone_size: few; d_call: NA; v_call: TRBV5-4; cdr3_aa: ASSLGAENYNSPLH
clone_size: NA; d_call: NA; v_call: TRBV5-1; cdr3_aa: ASSLRSGGTDTQY
clone_size: NA; d_call: NA; v_call: TRBV5-1; cdr3_aa: ASSLTGVSSYEQY
clone_size: NA; d_call: NA; v_call: TRBV12-3/TRBV12-4; cdr3_aa: ASSFFRTDTQY
clone_size: NA; d_call: NA; v_call: TRBV3-1/TRBV3-2; cdr3_aa: ASTWGTSWDTEAF
clone_size: NA; d_call: TRBD2; v_call: TRBV27; cdr3_aa: ASTPRPSGGSTRTDTQY
clone_size: once; d_call: NA; v_call: TRBV5-1; cdr3_aa: ASSLEGGREQY
clone_size: NA; d_call: TRBD2; v_call: TRBV5-1; cdr3_aa: ASCPLAAGDTQY
clone_size: NA; d_call: NA; v_call: TRBV5-1; cdr3_aa: ASSLELTSYNEQF
clone_size: NA; d_call: NA; v_call: TRBV21-1; cdr3_aa: ASIINGGQAKNIQY
clone_size: NA; d_call: TRBD1; v_call: TRBV5-4; cdr3_aa: ASSSGQEVEQY
clone_size: NA; d_call: NA; v_call: TRBV19; cdr3_aa: ASSMDSSGANVLT
clone_size: NA; d_call: NA; v_call: TRBV28; cdr3_aa: ASSFPQNTEAF
clone_size: NA; d_call: TRBD1; v_call: TRBV6-6; cdr3_aa: ASRFDRGRIGELF
clone_size: NA; d_call: TRBD1; v_call: TRBV2; cdr3_aa: ASSEKGSWTGIYYGYT
clone_size: few; d_call: TRBD1; v_call: TRBV7-9; cdr3_aa: ASSPGTGIRGYT
clone_size: NA; d_call: NA; v_call: TRBV7-6; cdr3_aa: ASSPGPGANVLT
clone_size: NA; d_call: TRBD2; v_call: TRBV10-3; cdr3_aa: AISEGLAGGSTDTQY
clone_size: NA; d_call: TRBD2; v_call: TRBV9; cdr3_aa: ASSVYSRTSGGPYNEQF
clone_size: NA; d_call: TRBD1; v_call: TRBV29-1; cdr3_aa: SVVPGQGPNYGYT
clone_size: NA; d_call: NA; v_call: TRBV30; cdr3_aa: AWSGENYGYT
clone_size: NA; d_call: TRBD1; v_call: TRBV19; cdr3_aa: ASTRQGFGANVLT
clone_size: once; d_call: TRBD1; v_call: TRBV2; cdr3_aa: ASRPGQGVSTDTQY
clone_size: NA; d_call: NA; v_call: TRBV5-1; cdr3_aa: ASSLQAQTYGYT
clone_size: NA; d_call: NA; v_call: TRBV6-1; cdr3_aa: ASSYGADNQPQH
clone_size: NA; d_call: TRBD1; v_call: TRBV5-8; cdr3_aa: ASGDYRGGRLGSPLH